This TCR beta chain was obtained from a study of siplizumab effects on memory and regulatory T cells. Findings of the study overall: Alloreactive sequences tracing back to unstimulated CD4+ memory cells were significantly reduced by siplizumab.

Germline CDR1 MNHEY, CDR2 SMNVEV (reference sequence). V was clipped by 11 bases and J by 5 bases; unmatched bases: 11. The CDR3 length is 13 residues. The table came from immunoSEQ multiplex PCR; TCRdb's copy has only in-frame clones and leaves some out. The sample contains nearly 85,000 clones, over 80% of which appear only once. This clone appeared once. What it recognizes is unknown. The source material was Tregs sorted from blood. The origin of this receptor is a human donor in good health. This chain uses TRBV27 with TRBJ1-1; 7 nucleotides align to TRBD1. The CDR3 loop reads CASNRGGGTEAFF. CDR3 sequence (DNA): TGTGCCTCTAACAGGGGCGGGGGTACTGAAGCTTTCTTT.